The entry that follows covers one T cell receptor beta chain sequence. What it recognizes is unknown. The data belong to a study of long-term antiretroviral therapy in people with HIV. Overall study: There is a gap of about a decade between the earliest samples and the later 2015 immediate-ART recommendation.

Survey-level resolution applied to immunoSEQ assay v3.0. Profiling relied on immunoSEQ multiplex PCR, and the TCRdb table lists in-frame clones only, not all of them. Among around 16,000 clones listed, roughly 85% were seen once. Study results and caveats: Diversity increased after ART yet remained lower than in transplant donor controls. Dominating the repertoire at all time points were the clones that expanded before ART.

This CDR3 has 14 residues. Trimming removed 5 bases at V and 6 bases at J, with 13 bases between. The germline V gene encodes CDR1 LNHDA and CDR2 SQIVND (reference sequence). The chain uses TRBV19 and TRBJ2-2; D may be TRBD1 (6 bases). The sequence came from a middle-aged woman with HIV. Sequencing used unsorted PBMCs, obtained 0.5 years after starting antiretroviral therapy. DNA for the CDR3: TGTGCCAGTAGTGTTACAGGGACCCCCGGGGAGCTGTTTTTT. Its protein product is CASSVTGTPGELFF.